Below, 14 T cell receptor beta chains from the same sample are listed, as sequenced in a study of neurological immune-mediated disorders. TCRdb re-called the 5' RACE reads with MiXCR, one entry per CDR3 protein. The profile shows tens of thousands of distinct CDR3 sequences, roughly 5.6% of them singletons. The sample was PBMCs. These receptor sequences come from a man between 18 and 35 years old with multiple sclerosis.

This clonotype was found many times. The chain links TRBV7-2 to TRBJ1-2; a possible D gene is TRBD1 (5 bases). V lost 2 bases to trimming and J lost 4 bases, with 11 bases between them. Per the germline V gene, CDR1 is SGHTA and CDR2 is FQGNSA. The CDR3 covers 14 residues. The CDR3: CASSLSDRVYGYTF. The CDR3 DNA reads TGTGCCAGCAGCTTATCCGACAGAGTCTATGGCTACACCTTC.

This clonotype was recorded many times. The chain couples TRBV5-1 to TRBJ1-1; perhaps TRBD1 as D (5 bases). The CDR3 has 14 amino acids. Germline V gene sequence: CDR1 SGHRS, CDR2 YFSETQ. The germline V and J ends were trimmed by 3 bases and 7 bases, with 16 bases remaining between them. The CDR3: CASSSEVGVFEAFF. The CDR3 region has the DNA TGCGCCAGCAGCTCTGAGGTGGGGGTGTTTGAAGCTTTCTTT.

This clonotype was seen many times. The chain links TRBV4-3 to TRBJ2-1; D is possibly TRBD2 (6 bases). The length of the CDR3 is 16 residues. With 4 bases removed from V and 4 bases from J, the gap between germline ends came to 17 bases. The germline CDR1 and CDR2 sequences are LGHNA and YSLEER. The CDR3 coding sequence is TGCGCCAGCAGCCGAATGCGGGGTTCCGGGTACAATGAGCAGTTCTTC. Translated, it gives CASSRMRGSGYNEQFF.

This clonotype was counted at least ten times. The chain links TRBV7-2 to TRBJ1-1, with D perhaps TRBD1 (5 bases). The germline V gene encodes CDR1 SGHTA and CDR2 FQGNSA. V was cut by 1 base and J by 0 bases, with 6 bases left in between. The CDR3 has 14 residues. The CDR3 nucleotides are TGTGCCAGCAGCTTAGACAGGCTGAACACTGAAGCTTTCTTT. Protein: CASSLDRLNTEAFF.

Ten or more counts support this clonotype. The V gene is TRBV29-1, the J gene TRBJ2-1; the match to TRBD1 covers 8 bases. CDR3 length: 13 residues. Germline V lookup: CDR1 SQVTM, CDR2 ANQGSEA. Trimming cost V 4 bases and J 8 bases; bases outside gene matches: 7. The CDR3 loop is CSVARDRFYEQFF. Written as DNA, the CDR3 is TGCAGCGTTGCCCGGGACAGGTTCTATGAGCAGTTCTTC.

The table lists this clonotype with many counts. DNA for the CDR3: TGTGCCAGCAGCTTGGGACACTTAAACACCGGGGAGCTGTTTTTT. This sequence encodes CASSLGHLNTGELFF. V and J are TRBV11-2 and TRBJ2-2; a possible D gene is TRBD1 (6 bases). The germline V gene has CDR1 SGHAT and CDR2 FQNNGV. Trimming took 3 bases from V and 2 from J, leaving 10 bases between them. This CDR3 has 15 amino acids.

This clonotype was seen a handful of times. The rearrangement links TRBV5-1 to TRBJ2-1; 14 bases match TRBD2. Trimming at V came to 2 bases and at J to 0 bases, leaving 7 bases not matched to a gene. CDR1 is SGHRS and CDR2 is YFSETQ in the germline V gene. There are 19 residues in the CDR3. CDR3 loop: CASSFWTSGGLSSYNEQFF. The DNA of the CDR3 is TGCGCCAGCAGCTTTTGGACTAGCGGGGGGCTAAGCTCCTACAATGAGCAGTTCTTC.

This clonotype was picked up a small number of times. The junction departs from germline at one end; a sequencing error may be responsible. The chain recombines TRBV20-1 with TRBJ1-5; D not certain. Looked up from germline, CDR1 is DFQATT and CDR2 is SNEGSKA (reference sequence). The CDR3 runs 12 residues. CDR3 sequence reads: CSARESEQPQNF. The DNA for the CDR3 is TGCAGTGCTAGAGAGTCCGAGCAGCCCCAGAATTTT.

This clonotype was detected many times. J is TRBJ1-1 and V is TRBV7-9; 7 bases are shared with TRBD1. From germline, CDR1 is SEHNR and CDR2 FQNEAQ (reference sequence). Trimming removed 5 bases from V and 4 bases from J; junction bases left unmatched: 10. The CDR3 is made up of 15 amino acids. For the CDR3, the DNA is TGTGCCAGCAGCATGATACAGGGGAGGGGCACTGAAGCTTTCTTT. Its translation is CASSMIQGRGTEAFF.

The table lists this clonotype with many counts. The rearrangement joins TRBV7-3 to TRBJ2-3; a possible D gene is TRBD2 (6 bases). The V gene's germline CDR1 is SGHTA and CDR2 FQGTGA. V lost 5 bases to trimming and J lost 4 bases, with 19 bases between them. The CDR3 consists of 16 residues. Written as DNA, the CDR3 is TGTGCCAGCAGCGTCTCCGGGACTTCCGAAGCAGATACGCAGTATTTT. This sequence encodes CASSVSGTSEADTQYF.

This clonotype was found many times. V and J are TRBV6-6 and TRBJ1-2, with 7 bases fitting TRBD1. V dropped 0 bases and J dropped 8; count of bases not matched to a gene: 9. Germline values: CDR1 MNHNY, CDR2 SVGAGI (reference sequence). This CDR3 spans 15 amino acids. Here the CDR3 reads CASSYSPGQILGYTF. The CDR3, as DNA: TGTGCCAGCAGTTACTCTCCGGGACAGATACTGGGCTACACCTTC.

This clonotype has a count of ten or more. The chain recombines TRBV7-2 with TRBJ1-1; the D is unclear. Per the germline V gene, CDR1 is SGHTA and CDR2 is FQGNSA. V gave up 5 bases and J gave up 11 bases, with 21 bases separating them. The CDR3 totals 14 residues. The CDR3 nucleotides read TGTGCCAGCAGCCCAAGGCAGGCGGTCTCAAGGGCTTTCTTT. The encoded protein is CASSPRQAVSRAFF.

This clonotype occurred a few times. This sequence joins TRBV20-1 and TRBJ1-1; TRBD1 is a possible D gene (5 bases). CDR1 is DFQATT, CDR2 SNEGSKA, per germline (reference sequence). V was shortened by 3 bases and J by 1 base, with 9 bases between the two germline ends. This CDR3 region has 13 residues. The CDR3 spells CSARGLTNTEAFF. The DNA for the CDR3 is TGCAGTGCTAGGGGACTCACGAACACTGAAGCTTTCTTT.

V gene TRBV20-1 combines with J gene TRBJ2-5; weak D call: TRBD2 (7 bases). This CDR3 is built from 15 residues. V was cut by 0 bases and J by 7 bases, with 18 bases left in between. CDR1 DFQATT and CDR2 SNEGSKA come from the germline V gene (reference sequence). The CDR3 loop reads CSARDLAGADGTQYF. The CDR3 DNA sequence: TGCAGTGCTAGAGATTTGGCGGGGGCAGACGGGACCCAGTACTTC.